This TCR beta chain stems from a study of T cell repertoires in cytomegalovirus infection. On the study more broadly: Recently identified HLA-C-restricted CMV epitopes and well-studied HLA-B-restricted CMV epitopes were used by the study. CMV infection together with matching HLA type was indicated by public TCR beta signatures.

In TCRdb, the reads were re-called with MiXCR into one record per CDR3 protein. The sample lists about 470,000 distinct CDR3 sequences, about two fifths occurring once. Notes on this clonotype: Antigen specificity is unknown.

Sequencing used cultured PBMCs, obtained from culture after CMV antigen stimulation. This receptor was identified in a human donor in good health (CMV status not recorded). Some clones in this sample may be carry-over from other donors' samples.

CDR3 coding DNA: TGTGCCATCAGTGATATCTATCGGGGAGCCGGGGAGCTGTTTTTT. This codes for CAISDIYRGAGELFF. V gene TRBV10-3 combines with J gene TRBJ2-2; D is possibly TRBD2 (5 bases). This CDR3 has 15 residues. V shed 3 bases and J shed 6 bases, with 14 bases lying between them. CDR1 and CDR2 (germline): ENHRY, SYGVKD.